This is a list of T cell receptor beta chains from one sample in a study of CXCR3-negative and CXCR3-positive naive CD8 T cells. TCRdb reprocessed the 5' RACE reads, with one entry per CDR3 protein and no DNA. This table holds fewer than 9,500 distinct CDR3 sequences. Material: naive CXCR3- CD8+ T cells from blood. These receptors were obtained from a human donor in good health. Some clones in this sample may be carry-over from other donors' samples. Each CDR3 is given with its conserved first and last residue. Size tells how often a clone was seen (once, few, many) or the class of an expanded clone, and some rows leave it out.

>TRBV9|TRBJ2-1|.
CASSAPTSGRDNEQFF
>TRBV18|TRBJ1-1|medium-sized
CASSPPVGPTAFF
>TRBV2|TRBJ1-2|medium-sized
CASTAANYYGYTF
>TRBV29-1|TRBJ2-7|.
CSVEENRVEQYF
>TRBV29-1|TRBJ2-1|medium-sized
CSVEGGSSYNEQFF
>TRBV6-5|TRBJ2-6|medium-sized
CASSYVPGGGSSNVLTF
>TRBV29-1|TRBJ1-1|.
CSVAGHPNTEAFF
>TRBV29-1|TRBJ2-7|.
CSVEGGGPYEQYF
>TRBV4-1|TRBJ2-3|medium-sized
CASSQEALAVQSTDTQYF
>TRBV7-9|TRBJ2-7|medium-sized
CASSFAETGYEQYF
>TRBV19|TRBJ1-5|.
CASIEQGGNQPQHF
>TRBV14|TRBJ1-5|.
CASSLDFQGSDQPQHF
>TRBV27|TRBJ2-7|.
CASSPSPYEQYF
>TRBV6-5|TRBJ2-5|.
CASSPDPEETQYF
>TRBV11-3|TRBJ1-1|.
CASSLDRTSNTEAFF
>TRBV7-9|TRBJ2-1|.
CASSLVISSYNEQFF
>TRBV2|TRBJ2-5|.
CASSEAAETQYF
>TRBV29-1|TRBJ1-2|.
CSATGTGNYGYTF
>TRBV20-1|TRBJ2-3|.
CSARMYERGPDTQYF
>TRBV11-2|TRBJ2-5|.
CASSLDSLGLAGNEETQYF
>TRBV4-1|TRBJ1-4|.
CASSQDTGYPSSFF
>TRBV4-1|TRBJ2-1|medium-sized
CASSQERRNEQFF